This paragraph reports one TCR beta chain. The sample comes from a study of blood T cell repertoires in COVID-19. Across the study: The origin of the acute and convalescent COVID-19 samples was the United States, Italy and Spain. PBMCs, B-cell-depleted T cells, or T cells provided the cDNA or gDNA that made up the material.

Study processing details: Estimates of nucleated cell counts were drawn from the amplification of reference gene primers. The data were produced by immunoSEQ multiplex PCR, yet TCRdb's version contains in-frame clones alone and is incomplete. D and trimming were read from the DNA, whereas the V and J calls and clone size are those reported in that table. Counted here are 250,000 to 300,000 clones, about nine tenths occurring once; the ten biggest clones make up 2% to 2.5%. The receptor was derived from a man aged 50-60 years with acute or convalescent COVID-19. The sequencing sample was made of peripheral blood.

The CDR3 protein is CASSETKGYGYTF. The DNA for the CDR3 is TGTGCCAGCAGTGAGACAAAAGGCTATGGCTACACCTTC. The gene calls are TRBV6-1 and TRBJ1-2, with D unclear. Germline V gene lookup returns CDR1 MNHNS and CDR2 SASEGT. V lost 3 bases and J lost 4, with 9 bases in between. The CDR3 covers 13 residues.